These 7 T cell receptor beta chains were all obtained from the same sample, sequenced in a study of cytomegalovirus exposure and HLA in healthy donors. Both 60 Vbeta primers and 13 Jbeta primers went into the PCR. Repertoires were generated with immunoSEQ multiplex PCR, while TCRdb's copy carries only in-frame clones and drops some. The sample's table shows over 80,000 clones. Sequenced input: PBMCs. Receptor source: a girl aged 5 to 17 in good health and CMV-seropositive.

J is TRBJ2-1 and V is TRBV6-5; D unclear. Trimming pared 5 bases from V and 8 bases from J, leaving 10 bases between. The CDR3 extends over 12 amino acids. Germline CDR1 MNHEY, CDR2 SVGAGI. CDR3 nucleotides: TGTGCCAGCAGTCGCGACATCTATGAGCAGTTCTTC. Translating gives CASSRDIYEQFF.

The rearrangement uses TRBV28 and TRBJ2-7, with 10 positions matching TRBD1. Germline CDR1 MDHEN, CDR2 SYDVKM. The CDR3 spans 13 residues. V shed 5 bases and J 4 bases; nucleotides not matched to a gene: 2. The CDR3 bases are TGTGCCAGCAGTGGGACAGGGGAGTACGAGCAGTACGTC. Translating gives CASSGTGEYEQYV.

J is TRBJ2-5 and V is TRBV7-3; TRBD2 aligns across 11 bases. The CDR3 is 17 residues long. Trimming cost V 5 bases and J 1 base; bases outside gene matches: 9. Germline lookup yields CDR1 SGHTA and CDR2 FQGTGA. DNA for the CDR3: TGTGCCAGCAGCCCCATGGCTAGCGGGGGGACCCAAGAGACCCAGTACTTC. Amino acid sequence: CASSPMASGGTQETQYF.

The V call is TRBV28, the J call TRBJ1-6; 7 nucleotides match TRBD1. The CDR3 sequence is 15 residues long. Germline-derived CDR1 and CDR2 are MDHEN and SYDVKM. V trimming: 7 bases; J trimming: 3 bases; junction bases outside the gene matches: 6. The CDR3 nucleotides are TGTGCCAGCATTAACAGGGGCTTCTATAATTCACCCCTCCACTTT. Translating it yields CASINRGFYNSPLHF.

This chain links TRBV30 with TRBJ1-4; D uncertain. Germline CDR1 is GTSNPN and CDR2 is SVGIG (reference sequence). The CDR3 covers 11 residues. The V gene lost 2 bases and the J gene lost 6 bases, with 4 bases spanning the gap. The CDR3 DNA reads TGTGCCTGGAGTCAATATGAAAAACTGTTTTTT. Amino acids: CAWSQYEKLFF.

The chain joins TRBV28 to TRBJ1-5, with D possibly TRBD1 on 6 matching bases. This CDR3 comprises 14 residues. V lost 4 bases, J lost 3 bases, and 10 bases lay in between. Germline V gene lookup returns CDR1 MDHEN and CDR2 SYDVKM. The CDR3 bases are TGTGCCAGCAGTTCACAGGGCTTCAATCAGCCCCAGCATTTT. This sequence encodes CASSSQGFNQPQHF.

The CDR3 reads CASSFPGRNSPLHF. As DNA, the CDR3 is TGTGCCAGCAGTTTCCCAGGGAGGAATTCACCCCTCCACTTT. This chain links TRBV27 with TRBJ1-6; weak D call: TRBD1 (5 bases). The CDR3 extends over 14 amino acids. V shed 3 bases and J shed 7 bases, with 10 bases lying between them. Germline-derived CDR1 and CDR2 are MNHEY and SMNVEV (reference sequence).